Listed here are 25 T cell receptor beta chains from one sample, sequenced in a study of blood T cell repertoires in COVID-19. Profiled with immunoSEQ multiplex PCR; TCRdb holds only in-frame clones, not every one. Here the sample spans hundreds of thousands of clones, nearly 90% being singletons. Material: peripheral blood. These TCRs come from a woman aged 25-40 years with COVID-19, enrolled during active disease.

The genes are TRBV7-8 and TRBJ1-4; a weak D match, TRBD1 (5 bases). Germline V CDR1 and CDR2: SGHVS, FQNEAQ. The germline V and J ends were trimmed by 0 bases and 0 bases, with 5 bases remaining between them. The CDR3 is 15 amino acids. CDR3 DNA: TGTGCCAGCAGCTTAGCAGGGGCAACTAATGAAAAACTGTTTTTT. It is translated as CASSLAGATNEKLFF.

CDR3 region: CASSLANNYNEQFF. CDR3 DNA sequence: TGTGCCAGCAGCTTAGCCAACAACTACAATGAGCAGTTCTTC. The genes are TRBV7-9 and TRBJ2-1; D unresolved. CDR1 and CDR2 (germline): SEHNR, FQNEAQ (reference sequence). V was pared by 0 bases and J by 3 bases, with 6 bases between. The CDR3 length is 14 residues.

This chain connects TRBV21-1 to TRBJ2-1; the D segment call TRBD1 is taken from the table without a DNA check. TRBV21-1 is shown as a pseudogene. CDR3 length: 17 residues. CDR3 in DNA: TGTGCCAGCAGCAAAGGTTCAGGGGGCGAGGCTGACAATGAGCAGTTCTTC. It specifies CASSKGSGGEADNEQFF.

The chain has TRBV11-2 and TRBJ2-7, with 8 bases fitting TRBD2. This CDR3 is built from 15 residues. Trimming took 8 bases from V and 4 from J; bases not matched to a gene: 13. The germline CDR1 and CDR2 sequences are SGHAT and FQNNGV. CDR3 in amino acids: CASRSLRERGYEQYF. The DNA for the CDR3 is TGTGCCAGCCGTTCCCTGAGGGAGCGGGGGTACGAGCAGTACTTC. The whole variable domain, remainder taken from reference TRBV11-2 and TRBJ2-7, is EAGVAQSPRYKIIEKRQSVAFWCNPISGHATLYWYQQILGQGPKLLIQFQNNGVVDDSQLPKDRFSAERLKGVDSTLKIQPAKLEDSAVYLCASRSLRERGYEQYFGPGTRLTVT.

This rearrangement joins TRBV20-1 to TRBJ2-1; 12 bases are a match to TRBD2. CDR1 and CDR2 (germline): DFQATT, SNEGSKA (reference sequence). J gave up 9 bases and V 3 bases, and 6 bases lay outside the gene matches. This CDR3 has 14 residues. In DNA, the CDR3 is TGCAGTGCTAGTCGGCTAGCGGGGGGGAGTGAGCAGTTCTTC. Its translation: CSASRLAGGSEQFF.

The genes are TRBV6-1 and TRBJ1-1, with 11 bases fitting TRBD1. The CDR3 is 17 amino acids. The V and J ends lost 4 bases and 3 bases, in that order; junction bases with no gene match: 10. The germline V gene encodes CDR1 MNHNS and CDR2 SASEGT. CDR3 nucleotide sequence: TGTGCCAGCAGTGTTAAAGGACAGGGGGCGGTTCACACTGAAGCTTTCTTT. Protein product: CASSVKGQGAVHTEAFF.

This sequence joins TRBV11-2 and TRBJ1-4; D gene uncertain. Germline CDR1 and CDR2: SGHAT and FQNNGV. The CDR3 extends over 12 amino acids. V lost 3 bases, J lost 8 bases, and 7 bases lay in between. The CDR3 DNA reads TGTGCCAGCAGCTTCCTTCTCGAAAAACTGTTTTTT. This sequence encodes CASSFLLEKLFF.

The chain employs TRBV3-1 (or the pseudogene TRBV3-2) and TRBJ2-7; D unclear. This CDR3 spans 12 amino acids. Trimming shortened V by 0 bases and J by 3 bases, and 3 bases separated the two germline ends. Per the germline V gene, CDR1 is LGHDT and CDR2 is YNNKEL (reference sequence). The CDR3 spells CASSQERYEQYF. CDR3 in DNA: TGTGCCAGCAGCCAAGAGCGCTACGAGCAGTACTTC.

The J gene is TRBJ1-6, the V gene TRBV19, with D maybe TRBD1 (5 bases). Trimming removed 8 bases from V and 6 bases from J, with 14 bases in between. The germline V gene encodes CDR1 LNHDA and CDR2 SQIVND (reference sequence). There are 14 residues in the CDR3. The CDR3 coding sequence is TGTGCCAGTGGCCTGGGGCCCGGTAATTCACCCCTCCACTTT. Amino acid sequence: CASGLGPGNSPLHF.

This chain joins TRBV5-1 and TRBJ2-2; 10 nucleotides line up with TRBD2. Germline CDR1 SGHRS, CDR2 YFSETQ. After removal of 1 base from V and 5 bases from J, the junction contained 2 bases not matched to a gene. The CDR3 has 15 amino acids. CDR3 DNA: TGCGCCAGCAGCTTGTTGGGACTAGCGACCGGGGAGCTGTTTTTT. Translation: CASSLLGLATGELFF.

The CDR3 region is CAEGQPGGEQYF. In DNA, the CDR3 is TGTGCCGAAGGACAGCCAGGGGGTGAGCAGTACTTC. The chain combines TRBV2 with TRBJ2-7, with TRBD1 identical over 7 bases. Germline CDR1 and CDR2: SNHLY and FYNNEI. The CDR3 totals 12 residues. The trim removed 11 bases at V and 7 bases at J, leaving 11 bases unmatched.

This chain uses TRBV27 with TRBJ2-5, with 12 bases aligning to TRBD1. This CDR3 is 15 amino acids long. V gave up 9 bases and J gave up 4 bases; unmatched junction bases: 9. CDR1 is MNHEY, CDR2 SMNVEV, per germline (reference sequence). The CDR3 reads CARGDRGLLSETQYF. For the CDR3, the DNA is TGTGCCAGGGGGGACAGGGGGCTTTTGTCAGAGACCCAGTACTTC.

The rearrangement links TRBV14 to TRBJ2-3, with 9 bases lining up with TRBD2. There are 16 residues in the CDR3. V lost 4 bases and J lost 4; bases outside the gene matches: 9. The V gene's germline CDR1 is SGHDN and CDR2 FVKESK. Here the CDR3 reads CASSPLAGFSADTQYF. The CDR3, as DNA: TGTGCCAGCAGCCCCCTAGCGGGGTTTAGTGCAGATACGCAGTATTTT.

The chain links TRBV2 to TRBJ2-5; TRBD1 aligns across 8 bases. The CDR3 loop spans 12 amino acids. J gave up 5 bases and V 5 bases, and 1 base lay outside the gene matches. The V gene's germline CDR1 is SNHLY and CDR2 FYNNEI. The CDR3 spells CASSRTGETQYF. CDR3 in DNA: TGTGCCAGCAGTCGGACAGGGGAGACCCAGTACTTC.

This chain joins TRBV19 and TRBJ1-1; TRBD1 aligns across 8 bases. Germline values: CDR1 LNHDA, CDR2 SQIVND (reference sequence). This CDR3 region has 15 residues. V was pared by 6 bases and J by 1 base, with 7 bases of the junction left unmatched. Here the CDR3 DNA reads TGTGCCAGTAGGGGCTGGACAGGGCGGAACACTGAAGCTTTCTTT. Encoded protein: CASRGWTGRNTEAFF.

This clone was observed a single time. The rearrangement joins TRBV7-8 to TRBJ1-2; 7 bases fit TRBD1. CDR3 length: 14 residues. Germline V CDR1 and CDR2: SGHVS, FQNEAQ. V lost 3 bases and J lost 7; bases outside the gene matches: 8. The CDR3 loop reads CASSFGTETGGYTF. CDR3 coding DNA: TGTGCCAGCAGCTTCGGGACAGAGACTGGTGGCTACACCTTC.

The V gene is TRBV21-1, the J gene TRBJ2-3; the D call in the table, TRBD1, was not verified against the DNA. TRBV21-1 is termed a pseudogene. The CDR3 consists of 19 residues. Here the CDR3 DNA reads TGTGCCAGCAGCCCTTGGACAGGGGGCGTGAGCCAGGGCACAGATACGCAGTATTTT. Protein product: CASSPWTGGVSQGTDTQYF.

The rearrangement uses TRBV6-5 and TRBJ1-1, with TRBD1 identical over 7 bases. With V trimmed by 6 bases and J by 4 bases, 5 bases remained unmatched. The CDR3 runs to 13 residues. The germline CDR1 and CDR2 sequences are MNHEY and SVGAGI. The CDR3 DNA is TGTGCCAGCAGGCCAACAGGGGTCACTGAAGCTTTCTTT. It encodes CASRPTGVTEAFF.

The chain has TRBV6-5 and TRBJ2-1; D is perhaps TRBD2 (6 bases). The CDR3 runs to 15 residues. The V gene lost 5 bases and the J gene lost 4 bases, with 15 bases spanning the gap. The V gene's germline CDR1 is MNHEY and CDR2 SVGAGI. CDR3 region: CASSQTRGVYNEQFF. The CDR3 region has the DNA TGTGCCAGCAGTCAGACTAGGGGAGTTTACAATGAGCAGTTCTTC.

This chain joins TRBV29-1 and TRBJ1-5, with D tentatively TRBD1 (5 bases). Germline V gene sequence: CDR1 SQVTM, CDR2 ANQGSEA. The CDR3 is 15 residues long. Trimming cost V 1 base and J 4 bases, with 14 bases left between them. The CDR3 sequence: CSVEVAPGGNQPQHF. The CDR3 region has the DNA TGCAGCGTTGAAGTGGCCCCGGGGGGGAATCAGCCCCAGCATTTT.

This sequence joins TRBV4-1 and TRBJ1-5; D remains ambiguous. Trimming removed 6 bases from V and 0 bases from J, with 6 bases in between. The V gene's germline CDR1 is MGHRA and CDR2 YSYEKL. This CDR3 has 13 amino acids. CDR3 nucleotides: TGCGCCAGCAGTCAATATAGCAATCAGCCCCAGCATTTT. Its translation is CASSQYSNQPQHF.

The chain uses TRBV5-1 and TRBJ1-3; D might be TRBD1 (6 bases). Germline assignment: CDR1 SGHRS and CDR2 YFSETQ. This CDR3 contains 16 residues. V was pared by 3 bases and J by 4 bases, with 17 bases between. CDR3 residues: CASSSTGQAAGNTIYF. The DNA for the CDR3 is TGCGCCAGCAGCTCAACGGGACAAGCCGCCGGAAACACCATATATTTT.

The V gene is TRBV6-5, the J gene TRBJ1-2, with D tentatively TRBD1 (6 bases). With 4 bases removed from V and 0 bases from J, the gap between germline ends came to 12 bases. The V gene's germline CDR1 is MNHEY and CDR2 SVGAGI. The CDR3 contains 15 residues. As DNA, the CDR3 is TGTGCCAGCAGTTGGACAGCTTCAGCTAACTATGGCTACACCTTC. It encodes CASSWTASANYGYTF.

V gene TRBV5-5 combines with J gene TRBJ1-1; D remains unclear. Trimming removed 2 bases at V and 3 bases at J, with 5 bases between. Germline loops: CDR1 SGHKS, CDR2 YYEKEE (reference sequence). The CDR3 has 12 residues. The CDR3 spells CASSLTDTEAFF. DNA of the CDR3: TGTGCCAGCAGCTTAACGGACACTGAAGCTTTCTTT.

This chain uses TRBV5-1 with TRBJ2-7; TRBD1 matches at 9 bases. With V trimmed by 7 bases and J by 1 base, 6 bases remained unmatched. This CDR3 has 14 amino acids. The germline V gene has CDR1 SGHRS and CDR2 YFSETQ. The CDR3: CASSGGTGSYEQYF. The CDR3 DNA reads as TGCGCCAGCTCAGGAGGGACAGGGTCCTACGAGCAGTACTTC.